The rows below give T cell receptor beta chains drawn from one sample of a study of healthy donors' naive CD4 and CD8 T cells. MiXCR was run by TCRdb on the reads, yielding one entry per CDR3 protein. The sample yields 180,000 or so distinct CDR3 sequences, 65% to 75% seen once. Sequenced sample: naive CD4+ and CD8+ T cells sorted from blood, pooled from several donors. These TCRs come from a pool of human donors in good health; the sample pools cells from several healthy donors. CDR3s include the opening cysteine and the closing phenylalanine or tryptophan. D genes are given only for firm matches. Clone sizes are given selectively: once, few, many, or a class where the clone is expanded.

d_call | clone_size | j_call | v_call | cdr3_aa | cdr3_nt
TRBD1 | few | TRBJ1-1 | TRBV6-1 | CASIVTGTGPREAFF | TGTGCCAGCATTGTCACCGGGACAGGGCCCCGAGAAGCTTTCTTT
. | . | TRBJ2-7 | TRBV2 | CASKSRGGAYEQYF | TGTGCCAGCAAATCTCGTGGGGGAGCCTACGAGCAGTACTTC
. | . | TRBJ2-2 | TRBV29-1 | CSVEGDGTGELFF | TGCAGCGTTGAAGGTGACGGCACCGGGGAGCTGTTTTTT
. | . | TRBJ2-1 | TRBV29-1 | CSVEDPVGVVSYNEQFF | TGCAGCGTTGAAGACCCCGTTGGGGTAGTCTCCTACAATGAGCAGTTCTTC
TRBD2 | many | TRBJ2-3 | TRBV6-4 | CASSEREENTDTQYF | TGTGCCAGCTCGGAGCGGGAGGAAAACACAGATACGCAGTATTTT
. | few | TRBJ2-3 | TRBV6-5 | CASGPGHPQYF | TGTGCCAGCGGCCCAGGTCACCCGCAGTATTTT
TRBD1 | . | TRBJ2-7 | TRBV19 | CASRRQGEMYEQYF | TGTGCCAGTAGGAGACAGGGGGAGATGTACGAGCAGTACTTC
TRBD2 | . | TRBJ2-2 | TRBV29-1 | CSVGTSGSGTGELFF | TGCAGCGTAGGGACTAGCGGGAGCGGGACCGGGGAGCTGTTTTTT
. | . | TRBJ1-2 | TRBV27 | CASSKIQGGNYGYTF | TGTGCCAGCAGCAAGATACAGGGAGGGAACTATGGCTACACCTTC
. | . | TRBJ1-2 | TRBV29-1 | CSVEVRNYGYTF | TGCAGCGTTGAAGTTCGGAACTATGGCTACACCTTC
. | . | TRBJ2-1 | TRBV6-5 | CASSYSLQLDEQFF | TGTGCCAGCAGTTACTCCCTCCAATTAGATGAGCAATTCTTC
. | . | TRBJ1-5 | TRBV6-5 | CASKSGNQPQHF | TGTGCTAGCAAATCAGGGAATCAGCCCCAGCATTTT
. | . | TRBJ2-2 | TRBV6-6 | CASSYWEVGTGELFF | TGTGCCAGCAGTTACTGGGAGGTTGGCACCGGGGAGCTGTTTTTT
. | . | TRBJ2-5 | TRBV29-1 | CSVGGMETQYF | TGCAGCGTTGGGGGTATGGAGACCCAGTACTTC
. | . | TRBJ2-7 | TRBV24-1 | CATSDPDGRDEQYF | TGTGCCACCAGTGATCCAGACGGGCGGGACGAGCAGTACTTC
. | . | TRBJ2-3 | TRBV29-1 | CSVEIWGKGENTQYF | TGCAGCGTTGAAATTTGGGGGAAGGGAGAGAATACGCAGTATTTT
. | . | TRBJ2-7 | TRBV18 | CASSPPSHYEQYF | TGTGCCAGCTCACCACCGTCTCACTACGAGCAGTACTTC
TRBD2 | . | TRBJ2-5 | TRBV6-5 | CASSELAGGMETQYF | TGTGCCAGCAGCGAACTAGCGGGAGGAATGGAGACCCAGTACTTC